This T cell receptor (beta chain) was obtained from a study of PD-1 blockade in classical Hodgkin lymphoma. Regarding the study as a whole: Significantly greater TCR diversity emerged by C4D1 in CD4+ cells but not CD8+ cells. The study reported lower baseline TCR diversity in newly diagnosed patients than in healthy donors.

Germline V lookup: CDR1 MNHEY, CDR2 SVGAGI. The V segment lost 7 bases and the J segment 4 bases; nucleotides outside the gene matches: 3. The CDR3 consists of 13 residues. Data came from immunoSEQ multiplex PCR; TCRdb stores just in-frame clones and leaves some out. The repertoire consists of about 98,000 clones, with around 90% occurring once and the leading ten covering about 2.5%. This clone occurred once. Its antigen remains unknown. With no exception, relapse followed autologous stem cell transplantation in all patients, and brentuximab vedotin exposure varied. The starting material was peripheral blood mononuclear cells (PBMCs), obtained at baseline. This clonotype originated in a human donor with classical Hodgkin lymphoma. J is TRBJ2-2 and V is TRBV6-5; 7 nucleotides match TRBD1. The CDR3 region has the DNA TGTGCCAGCAAGAAGGGGGCCACCGGGGAGCTGTTTTTT. It specifies CASKKGATGELFF.